This section outlines one TCR beta chain sequence together with its context. The specificity of this receptor is unknown. No much larger clonotype is one base removed from it; base qualities were not supplied. To prepare the library, the immunoSEQ multiplex PCR assay was applied. As for how the authors treated the data: To diagnose cytomegalovirus status from the catalog of TCR beta chain sequences, a statistical classification framework was built. TCRdb took this table from immuneACCESS and kept in-frame rearrangements with V and J called. Such tables lack part of the clones; where checked against another copy, unresolved V genes explain under half of the gap, and the rest is unexplained. V and J calls and clone size are those listed in that table; D and trimming were worked out from the DNA. The sample data list about 120,000 clones, and over 75% of these were observed just once. The ten biggest clones cover 2.1% of the sample.

This sample is drawn from a study of cytomegalovirus exposure and HLA in healthy donors (dated by TCRdb to the late 2010s). With regard to the full study: According to a later analysis, the 120 or so validation repertoires were produced on the same platform as the 700 or so repertoires of the first cohort. The aim of the study was to test whether cataloging public T cell receptors could identify signatures of past pathogen exposure. Besides the first cohort of hundreds of subjects, a separate validation cohort made up of 120 or so different subjects was used. To predict cytomegalovirus infection status, the study brought together high-throughput TCR immunosequencing, statistical association of individual TCRs with disease status, and machine learning.

Donors formed part of the validation cohort, which comprised about 120 subjects and was distinct from the first cohort of under 850 subjects. The CDR3 has 14 amino acids, counting the end cysteine and phenylalanine. CDR3 DNA is the only sequence kept; it has 42 bases, read in frame from the first base. Based on the germline V gene (reference sequence), the CDR1 and CDR2 sequences are SEHNR and FQNEAQ. Trimming removed 6 bases from V and 6 bases from J; the gene matches leave 10 bases unexplained. Summary of the overall study and its limitations: Of the cluster scores, 94% were above 0 in a later analysis, which found that TCRs clustered in the first cohort also tended to co-occur in the 90 to 150 validation repertoires. According to the authors, the approach could potentially be generalized to other disease states and immunological phenotypes. Across donors, most TCR sequences were observed very rarely, whereas some public TCRs were present in many individuals. A later analysis had no HLA typing for the validation cohort, so co-occurrence there was scored across all 120 or so repertoires. A few of the identified cytomegalovirus-associated TCR beta chains were confirmed in vitro to be specific for cytomegalovirus antigens. Cytomegalovirus status was reported to be diagnosed by the classifier with high specificity and sensitivity in both the original and validation cohorts. The study listed approximately 150 TCR beta chains as associated with cytomegalovirus.

The receptor was isolated from a woman in her twenties or thirties in good health and CMV-seronegative. Sequenced sample: PBMCs. The rearrangement combines TRBV7-9 with TRBJ1-1; 7 nucleotides in the junction match TRBD1. Here the CDR3 is given as CASRLDREYSEAFF. The DNA sequence is as follows: TGTGCCAGCAGACTTGACAGGGAATACTCTGAAGCTTTCTTT.